The 25 T cell receptor beta chains given below trace back to one sample, sequenced in a study of siplizumab effects on memory and regulatory T cells. Libraries were prepared by immunoSEQ multiplex PCR; TCRdb keeps only in-frame clonotypes and omits some of them. The sample gives about 56,000 clones, around 97% of which show up once; roughly 1.1% is in the top ten. The source material was naive CD8+ T cells sorted from blood. The receptors here all came from a human donor in good health.

V and J are TRBV27 and TRBJ2-3, with D uncertain. Germline CDR1 reads MNHEY; CDR2 reads SMNVEV (reference sequence). Trimming shortened V by 2 bases and J by 3 bases, and 9 bases separated the two germline ends. The CDR3 sequence is 14 residues long. CDR3 nucleotides: TGTGCCAGCAGTTTACTGGGAATAACAGATACGCAGTATTTT. Protein sequence: CASSLLGITDTQYF.

The V call is TRBV11-2, the J call TRBJ2-7, with TRBD2 matching 7 bases. CDR1 and CDR2 from the germline V gene are SGHAT and FQNNGV. The trim removed 4 bases at V and 0 bases at J, leaving 6 bases unmatched. The CDR3 is made up of 15 amino acids. The CDR3 DNA is TGTGCCAGCAGCTATACTAGCGACCTCTCCTACGAGCAGTACTTC. This sequence encodes CASSYTSDLSYEQYF.

For this clone: This CDR3 is also generated by other DNA sequences in the sample. The rearrangement uses TRBV9 and TRBJ2-7; TRBD2 aligns across 13 bases. Germline CDR1 is SGDLS and CDR2 is YYNGEE. Trimming at V came to 4 bases and at J to 2 bases, leaving 3 bases not matched to a gene. This CDR3 region has 15 residues. The CDR3 loop reads CASSPGTSGAYEQYF. The CDR3 DNA reads as TGTGCCAGCAGCCCAGGGACTAGCGGGGCCTACGAGCAGTACTTC.

This sequence joins TRBV19 and TRBJ2-7; D remains unclear. The CDR3 has 10 amino acids. Germline V gives CDR1 LNHDA, CDR2 SQIVND (reference sequence). V was clipped by 8 bases and J by 7 bases, with 9 bases between them. The CDR3 coding sequence is TGTGCCAGTTCCACCATGGAGCAGTACTTC. Translating it yields CASSTMEQYF.

The chain joins TRBV6-6 to TRBJ2-5; TRBD1 aligns across 7 bases. Germline lookup yields CDR1 MNHNY and CDR2 SVGAGI (reference sequence). The J segment lost 5 bases and the V segment lost 3 bases, leaving 9 bases of the junction unmatched. This CDR3 comprises 15 residues. As DNA, the CDR3 is TGTGCCAGCAGTTATCAGACAGGGTGGATGGAGACCCAGTACTTC. Translation gives CASSYQTGWMETQYF.

This chain links TRBV11-2 with TRBJ2-1; the match to TRBD2 covers 11 bases. J gave up 4 bases and V 0 bases, and 5 bases lay outside the gene matches. CDR1 is SGHAT, CDR2 FQNNGV, per germline. The CDR3 contains 17 residues. CDR3 region: CASSLDGTSGFYNEQFF. The CDR3 DNA reads as TGTGCCAGCAGCTTAGATGGGACTAGCGGCTTTTACAATGAGCAGTTCTTC.

This chain joins TRBV9 and TRBJ2-2, with D maybe TRBD1 (5 bases). V lost 3 bases and J 6 bases, leaving 15 bases between the germline ends. This CDR3 is built from 15 residues. Germline values: CDR1 SGDLS, CDR2 YYNGEE. The CDR3 bases are TGTGCCAGCAGCGCATCAGGGTTAGATCCCGGGGAGCTGTTTTTT. Protein: CASSASGLDPGELFF.

The rearrangement uses TRBV25-1 and TRBJ2-7, with a possible D match to TRBD2 (5 bases). Germline V gene lookup returns CDR1 MGHDK and CDR2 SYGVNS. The CDR3 covers 13 residues. V lost 3 bases and J lost 3, with 9 bases in between. The CDR3 loop reads CASSDQRDYEQYF. Written as DNA, the CDR3 is TGTGCCAGCAGTGACCAACGGGACTACGAGCAGTACTTC.

The V gene is TRBV7-8, the J gene TRBJ2-1; D remains unclear. Between the trimmed V and J ends, which lost 6 bases and 5 bases, there was a span of 14 bases. Germline V CDR1 and CDR2: SGHVS, FQNEAQ. The CDR3 sequence is 14 residues long. As DNA, the CDR3 is TGTGCCAGCAGGATCTCCCGGCAAGACAATGAGCAGTTCTTC. It specifies CASRISRQDNEQFF.

The chain combines TRBV5-1 with TRBJ1-4; D is uncertain. This CDR3 contains 12 residues. In germline, CDR1 is SGHRS, CDR2 YFSETQ. The V and J ends lost 0 bases and 12 bases respectively, with 9 bases between them. CDR3 DNA sequence: TGCGCCAGCAGCTTGGTTGGGGAAGAACTGTTTTTT. Translating gives CASSLVGEELFF.

V and J are TRBV7-8 and TRBJ2-7; tentative D call: TRBD1 (5 bases). V lost 3 bases to trimming and J lost 0 bases, with 12 bases between them. The CDR3 length is 15 residues. Germline-derived CDR1 and CDR2 are SGHVS and FQNEAQ. The CDR3 DNA sequence: TGTGCCAGCAGCTTTGAGACAGTTAGCTCCTACGAGCAGTACTTC. Translated: CASSFETVSSYEQYF.

A note on this clone: A read error may produce the germline difference seen at one junction end. CDR3 amino acids: CASRFTLAGASNTGELFF. CDR3 nucleotide sequence: TGTGCCAGCAGATTTACCCTAGCGGGAGCCTCGAATACCGGGGAGCTGTTTTTT. This chain links TRBV28 with TRBJ2-2; 10 bases agree with TRBD2. Germline-derived CDR1 and CDR2 are MDHEN and SYDVKM. This CDR3 has 18 amino acids.

The gene calls are TRBV14 and TRBJ2-7, with D perhaps matching TRBD1 (6 bases). The V and J ends lost 0 bases and 5 bases respectively, with 14 bases between them. There are 15 residues in the CDR3. Germline V gives CDR1 SGHDN, CDR2 FVKESK. The CDR3 sequence: CASSQDAGVGDEQYF. CDR3 coding DNA: TGTGCCAGCAGCCAAGATGCAGGGGTTGGCGACGAGCAGTACTTC.

The CDR3 region has the DNA TGTGCCAGCAGAATAGCGGGAGGGCCCTACGAGCAGTACTTC. Protein product: CASRIAGGPYEQYF. The V call is TRBV5-6, the J call TRBJ2-7; TRBD2 matches 11 bases. CDR1 is SGHDT and CDR2 is YYEEEE in the germline V gene. Trimming removed 5 bases from V and 2 bases from J; junction bases left unmatched: 3. The CDR3 covers 14 residues.

V usage is TRBV13 and J usage is TRBJ2-1, with TRBD2 matching over 11 bases. The V gene end was trimmed by 6 bases and the J gene end by 2 bases; junction bases not matched to a gene: 9. The CDR3 is made up of 17 amino acids. The germline CDR1 and CDR2 sequences are PRHDT and FYEKMQ (reference sequence). The CDR3 sequence is CASSSGTSGSTYNEQFF. The CDR3 nucleotides read TGTGCCAGCAGTTCCGGGACTAGCGGTTCTACCTACAATGAGCAGTTCTTC.

The V call is TRBV14, the J call TRBJ2-4; the D is unclear. Germline-derived CDR1 and CDR2 are SGHDN and FVKESK. The germline V and J ends were trimmed by 2 bases and 0 bases, with 11 bases remaining between them. The CDR3 covers 16 residues. The CDR3: CASSQYGLLAKNIQYF. CDR3 coding DNA: TGTGCCAGCAGCCAATACGGATTACTAGCCAAAAACATTCAGTACTTC.

The rearrangement uses TRBV29-1 and TRBJ2-2; the D gene is possibly TRBD1 (6 bases). The germline V and J ends were trimmed by 0 bases and 3 bases, with 14 bases remaining between them. This CDR3 region has 16 residues. Germline V CDR1 and CDR2: SQVTM, ANQGSEA. The DNA of the CDR3 is TGCAGCGTTGAAGATCAACGGGACACCTACACCGGGGAGCTGTTTTTT. It translates to CSVEDQRDTYTGELFF.

V usage is TRBV7-3 and J usage is TRBJ2-2; 10 bases map to TRBD2. Germline CDR1 is SGHTA and CDR2 is FQGTGA. CDR3 length: 16 amino acids. The V and J ends lost 4 bases and 3 bases, in that order; junction bases with no gene match: 5. CDR3 DNA: TGTGCCAGCAGCTCCTGGACTAGCGGAGACACCGGGGAGCTGTTTTTT. This codes for CASSSWTSGDTGELFF.

The chain's CDR3 is CASSVGGSAGQYF. In nucleotides, the CDR3 is TGCGCCAGCAGCGTTGGTGGCTCGGCAGGGCAGTACTTC. This chain links TRBV5-1 with TRBJ2-7; D remains ambiguous. V dropped 4 bases and J dropped 9 bases, with 17 bases sitting between them. Germline lookup yields CDR1 SGHRS and CDR2 YFSETQ. This CDR3 spans 13 amino acids.

The rearrangement uses TRBV7-9 and TRBJ2-7; 9 bases line up with TRBD1. The CDR3 totals 19 residues. Trimming took 4 bases from V and 0 from J; bases not matched to a gene: 16. Germline CDR1 reads SEHNR; CDR2 reads FQNEAQ (reference sequence). The CDR3 coding sequence is TGTGCCAGCAGCTCAACCGGGACAGGGATGGATTGGACCTCCTACGAGCAGTACTTC. Protein product: CASSSTGTGMDWTSYEQYF.

The genes are TRBV6-5 and TRBJ1-4; 8 bases align to TRBD1. V lost 6 bases to trimming and J lost 7 bases; unmatched junction nucleotides: 7. Germline loops: CDR1 MNHEY, CDR2 SVGAGI. CDR3 length: 14 residues. The CDR3 DNA reads TGTGCCAGCAGACCCAGGGGGCCGGGTGAAAAACTGTTTTTT. Its translation is CASRPRGPGEKLFF.

This clone occurred a few times. The rearrangement links TRBV7-9 to TRBJ2-5; TRBD2 matches 7 bases. V trimming: 6 bases; J trimming: 5 bases; junction bases outside the gene matches: 3. The CDR3 is 12 amino acids. CDR1 and CDR2 (germline): SEHNR, FQNEAQ (reference sequence). CDR3 DNA sequence: TGTGCCAGCAGAACTAGCGTGGAGACCCAGTACTTC. Amino acid sequence: CASRTSVETQYF. The whole variable domain, remainder taken from reference TRBV7-9 and TRBJ2-5, is DTGVSQNPRHKITKRGQNVTFRCDPISEHNRLYWYRQTLGQGPEFLTYFQNEAQLEKSRLLSDRFSAERPKGSFSTLEIQRTEQGDSAMYLCASRTSVETQYFGPGTRLLVL.

V gene TRBV29-1 combines with J gene TRBJ1-3, with no clear D. Trimming cost V 0 bases and J 6 bases, with 12 bases left between them. The CDR3 is 14 residues long. Germline V gene data show CDR1 as SQVTM and CDR2 as ANQGSEA. CDR3 bases: TGCAGCGTTGAAGATCCCGGGGATTTAAACACCATATATTTT. Protein: CSVEDPGDLNTIYF. The entire variable domain, with the rest obtained from reference TRBV29-1 and TRBJ1-3, is as follows: SAVISQKPSRDICQRGTSLTIQCQVDSQVTMMFWYRQQPGQSLTLIATANQGSEATYESGFVIDKFPISRPNLTFSTLTVSNMSPEDSSIYLCSVEDPGDLNTIYFGEGSWLTVV.

The V gene is TRBV14, the J gene TRBJ2-1, with D uncertain. Germline lookup yields CDR1 SGHDN and CDR2 FVKESK. The ends were cut back, 1 base at V and 7 bases at J, with 11 bases in the middle. The CDR3 is made up of 14 amino acids. Here the CDR3 DNA reads TGTGCCAGCAGCCAAGTTACTGTTCGAAATGAGCAGTTCTTC. It specifies CASSQVTVRNEQFF.

This clone came up once. The chain recombines TRBV29-1 with TRBJ2-7; 9 bases match TRBD1. This CDR3 spans 14 amino acids. The V and J ends lost 6 bases and 6 bases, in that order; junction bases with no gene match: 12. CDR1 is SQVTM, CDR2 ANQGSEA, per germline. As DNA, the CDR3 is TGCAGCGTGCCGGGGACAGGGTCCAAACTCGAGCAGTACTTC. This codes for CSVPGTGSKLEQYF.